These 24 T cell receptor beta chains originate from one sample sequenced in a study of blood T cell repertoires in COVID-19. Method: immunoSEQ multiplex PCR; TCRdb's copy keeps in-frame clones and lacks some. The data contain tens of thousands of clones, approximately 90% of them seen just once; the ten biggest clones take up under 4.5%. Specimen: peripheral blood. Every receptor here comes from a human donor in a cohort sampled during active COVID-19.

This clone was detected a few times. The chain couples TRBV27 to TRBJ2-3; 7 nucleotides align to TRBD1. Unmatched junction bases numbered 3, after V lost 5 bases and J lost 1 base. CDR3 size: 14 residues. Germline CDR1 and CDR2: MNHEY and SMNVEV (reference sequence). For the CDR3, the DNA is TGTGCCAGCAGTACCGACAGGGGCACAGATACGCAGTATTTT. Translated: CASSTDRGTDTQYF.

The chain uses TRBV2 and TRBJ1-4; 10 bases match TRBD1. The CDR3 is made up of 18 amino acids. Germline CDR1 SNHLY, CDR2 FYNNEI. V shed 4 bases and J 7 bases; nucleotides not matched to a gene: 15. As DNA, the CDR3 is TGTGCCAGCAGTGCCCAAGGGGGACAGGGGCCTCCCCCTGAAAAACTGTTTTTT. Its translation is CASSAQGGQGPPPEKLFF. The full variable domain, in which reference TRBV2 and TRBJ1-4 provide the parts outside the CDR3, is EPEVTQTPSHQVTQMGQEVILRCVPISNHLYFYWYRQILGQKVEFLVSFYNNEISEKSEIFDDQFSVERPDGSNFTLKIRSTKLEDSAMYFCASSAQGGQGPPPEKLFFGSGTQLSVL.

This clone occurred once. V gene TRBV4-3 combines with J gene TRBJ2-7; maybe TRBD2 (6 bases). The CDR3 runs 15 residues. Germline V lookup: CDR1 LGHNA, CDR2 YSLEER. Trimming took 0 bases from V and 0 from J, leaving 9 bases between them. The DNA for the CDR3 is TGCGCCAGCAGCCAAGAAGGAGGGGCCTCCTACGAGCAGTACTTC. Translated, it gives CASSQEGGASYEQYF.

CDR3 amino acids: CAWSLGDRGTIYF. The CDR3 DNA reads TGTGCCTGGAGTTTGGGGGACAGGGGCACCATATATTTT. This chain joins TRBV30 and TRBJ1-3; TRBD1 matches 10 bases. The trim removed 2 bases at V and 9 bases at J, leaving 4 bases unmatched. The germline V gene encodes CDR1 GTSNPN and CDR2 SVGIG (reference sequence). The CDR3 length is 13 residues.

V and J are TRBV6-5 and TRBJ2-7; 7 nucleotides agree with TRBD1. Germline trimming cut 6 bases from V and 2 bases from J; bases unmatched to any gene: 10. Germline V gene sequence: CDR1 MNHEY, CDR2 SVGAGI. This CDR3 is 15 amino acids long. CDR3 sequence: CASSGDSHFTYEQYF. For the CDR3, the DNA is TGTGCCAGCAGCGGGGACAGCCACTTTACCTACGAGCAGTACTTC.

This clone was observed once. The CDR3 nucleotides read TGTGCCACCAGCAGAGATCCCAGGGACGAGCAGTACTTC. It translates to CATSRDPRDEQYF. The V call is TRBV15, the J call TRBJ2-7; weak D call: TRBD1 (5 bases). Trimming left V 0 bases short and J 5 bases short, with 8 bases between. In germline, CDR1 is LNHNV, CDR2 YYDKDF (reference sequence). The CDR3 has 13 amino acids.

The chain carries TRBV5-6 and TRBJ1-1; D uncertain. The CDR3 length is 13 residues. Germline values: CDR1 SGHDT, CDR2 YYEEEE. V was shortened by 0 bases and J by 4 bases, with 7 bases between the two germline ends. CDR3 sequence: CASSLGSSTEAFF. CDR3 sequence (DNA): TGTGCCAGCAGCTTGGGCAGTTCCACTGAAGCTTTCTTT.

The chain is built from TRBV6-5 and TRBJ2-6, with D unresolved. V dropped 2 bases and J dropped 5 bases, with 10 bases sitting between them. The CDR3 extends over 15 amino acids. CDR1 and CDR2 from the germline V gene are MNHEY and SVGAGI. The CDR3 loop is CASSYDRRRANVLTF. In DNA, the CDR3 is TGTGCCAGCAGTTACGACCGGAGAAGGGCCAACGTCCTGACTTTC.

V and J are TRBV5-1 and TRBJ1-1; D call uncertain. This CDR3 is 15 amino acids long. The V end was cut by 4 bases, the J end by 1 base, with 14 bases between. CDR1 SGHRS and CDR2 YFSETQ come from the germline V gene. CDR3 loop: CASSARHQRNTEAFF. DNA of the CDR3: TGCGCCAGCAGCGCACGACATCAAAGGAACACTGAAGCTTTCTTT. Variable domain in full (rest from reference TRBV5-1 and TRBJ1-1): KAGVTQTPRYLIKTRGQQVTLSCSPISGHRSVSWYQQTPGQGLQFLFEYFSETQRNKGNFPGRFSGRQFSNSRSEMNVSTLELGDSALYLCASSARHQRNTEAFFGQGTRLTVV.

The table lists this clone with a count of one. The V call is TRBV19, the J call TRBJ2-1, with 7 positions matching TRBD2. This CDR3 contains 16 residues. Germline values: CDR1 LNHDA, CDR2 SQIVND (reference sequence). V lost 5 bases and J lost 4; bases outside the gene matches: 11. This chain's CDR3 is CASSDHSGGLYNEQFF. The CDR3 coding sequence is TGTGCCAGTAGTGACCACTCGGGAGGACTGTACAATGAGCAGTTCTTC.

The J gene is TRBJ1-1, the V gene TRBV7-2, with D perhaps matching TRBD1 (5 bases). Germline V gene sequence: CDR1 SGHTA, CDR2 FQGNSA. Trimming pared 4 bases from V and 5 bases from J, leaving 17 bases between. The CDR3 length is 15 residues. The CDR3: CASSYVGAGGTEAFF. The CDR3 nucleotides are TGTGCCAGCAGCTACGTCGGGGCCGGGGGTACTGAAGCTTTCTTT.

This clone has a handful of counts. The CDR3 bases are TGTGCCAGCAGCAGGACAGGACACACTGAAGCTTTCTTT. Its protein product is CASSRTGHTEAFF. This chain joins TRBV7-9 and TRBJ1-1, with TRBD1 identical over 7 bases. The V gene end was trimmed by 5 bases and the J gene end by 3 bases; junction bases not matched to a gene: 3. This CDR3 is built from 13 residues. Germline CDR1 SEHNR, CDR2 FQNEAQ (reference sequence).

The chain links TRBV12-3 or TRBV12-4 to TRBJ2-7, with TRBD1 matching 9 bases. V shed 7 bases, J shed 2 bases, and the junction held 3 bases outside the gene matches. The CDR3 contains 13 residues. The CDR3 DNA is TGTGCCAGCACCCGGGACAGGGCCTACGAGCAGTACTTC. This encodes CASTRDRAYEQYF.

V and J are TRBV12-5 and TRBJ2-1, with 9 nucleotides matching TRBD1. The V gene end was trimmed by 0 bases and the J gene end by 1 base; junction bases not matched to a gene: 4. Germline CDR1 LGHNT, CDR2 FRNRAP. The CDR3 is 17 residues long. CDR3 protein: CASGLVTGTGSYNEQFF. CDR3 DNA: TGTGCTAGTGGTTTGGTTACCGGGACAGGGTCCTACAATGAGCAGTTCTTC.

This rearrangement joins TRBV6-5 to TRBJ2-7; 10 bases match TRBD1. The CDR3 is made up of 14 amino acids. In germline, CDR1 is MNHEY, CDR2 SVGAGI. Germline trimming cut 6 bases from V and 1 base from J; bases unmatched to any gene: 3. CDR3 in DNA: TGTGCCAGCAGCAAGGGACAGGGGTCCTACGAGCAGTACTTC. It encodes CASSKGQGSYEQYF.

V is TRBV6-2 or TRBV6-3 and J is TRBJ1-1, with D possibly being TRBD1 (6 bases). Trimming took 0 bases from V and 6 from J, leaving 14 bases between them. The CDR3 contains 15 residues. Germline V gives CDR1 MNHEY, CDR2 SVGEGT. The CDR3 DNA reads as TGTGCCAGCAGTTACTCGACAGGCGTCATCGCTGAAGCTTTCTTT. This encodes CASSYSTGVIAEAFF.

The V and J genes are TRBV7-3 and TRBJ1-4; tentatively, D is TRBD1 (6 bases). CDR1 is SGHTA, CDR2 FQGTGA, per germline. The CDR3 covers 16 residues. V was cut by 5 bases and J by 8 bases, with 21 bases left in between. CDR3 amino acids: CASSPQPRGRGEKLFF. DNA of the CDR3: TGTGCCAGCAGCCCGCAACCGAGGGGGAGAGGGGAAAAACTGTTTTTT.

The rearrangement joins TRBV24-1 to TRBJ2-2, with 7 bases matching TRBD1. Losses at the gene ends were 11 bases for V and 7 bases for J; bases not matched to a gene: 6. The length of the CDR3 is 12 residues. Germline V gives CDR1 KGHDR, CDR2 SFDVKD. The CDR3 loop is CAIEGGGGELFF. As DNA, the CDR3 is TGTGCCATCGAAGGGGGCGGCGGGGAGCTGTTTTTT.

The gene calls are TRBV9 and TRBJ2-1, with 8 bases that match TRBD2. Trimming at V came to 1 base and at J to 6 bases, leaving 15 bases not matched to a gene. CDR1 and CDR2 from the germline V gene are SGDLS and YYNGEE. The CDR3 sequence is 18 residues long. The CDR3 DNA is TGTGCCAGCAGCGTATCCCCTTTTGGCGGGAGGAGGGGCAATGAGCAGTTCTTC. Translating it yields CASSVSPFGGRRGNEQFF.

This chain joins TRBV4-3 and TRBJ2-2; D is undetermined. Germline CDR1 and CDR2: LGHNA and YSLEER. The CDR3 is 17 amino acids. V lost 0 bases and J lost 8, with 19 bases in between. In DNA form, the CDR3 reads TGCGCCAGCAGCCAAGATCAACGTAGGAGTCTATCTGGGGAGCTGTTTTTT. Protein sequence: CASSQDQRRSLSGELFF.

The rearrangement links TRBV13 to TRBJ2-3; D is possibly TRBD2 (6 bases). The V and J ends lost 5 bases and 1 base respectively, with 10 bases between them. Germline CDR1 reads PRHDT; CDR2 reads FYEKMQ (reference sequence). This CDR3 spans 14 amino acids. The CDR3 is CASSGPSGTDTQYF. In DNA form, the CDR3 reads TGTGCCAGCAGCGGGCCTAGCGGCACAGATACGCAGTATTTT.

The CDR3: CASSWSTSGIYNEQFF. DNA of the CDR3: TGTGCCAGCAGCTGGTCGACTAGCGGGATTTACAATGAGCAGTTCTTC. The chain recombines TRBV7-9 with TRBJ2-1; 11 bases are a match to TRBD2. The junction had 6 bases not matched to a gene; V was cut back by 4 bases and J by 4 bases. This CDR3 has 16 residues. Germline V gene lookup returns CDR1 SEHNR and CDR2 FQNEAQ (reference sequence).

This chain connects TRBV4-3 to TRBJ2-2; TRBD2 matches at 8 bases. There are 18 residues in the CDR3. V lost 0 bases and J lost 5; bases outside the gene matches: 11. Per germline, CDR1 LGHNA and CDR2 YSLEER. The CDR3 region is CASSQDPPSGSGTGELFF. In nucleotides, the CDR3 is TGCGCCAGCAGCCAAGACCCCCCTAGCGGGTCGGGTACCGGGGAGCTGTTTTTT.

The genes are TRBV12-3 or TRBV12-4 and TRBJ2-7; maybe TRBD1 (5 bases). The V and J ends lost 6 bases and 7 bases respectively, with 16 bases between them. The CDR3 extends over 13 amino acids. The CDR3 nucleotides read TGTGCCAGCAGAAAAGGACAAGCTCGGGAGCAGTACTTC. Residues: CASRKGQAREQYF.